This T cell receptor beta chain was sequenced in a study of beta chain features in type 1 diabetes. The CDR3 consists of 14 residues. The germline CDR1 and CDR2 sequences are SNHLY and FYNNEI. The V and J ends lost 5 bases and 5 bases respectively, with 12 bases between them. As every portion of the isolated RNA was reverse transcribed, the sequencing read expressed TCRB transcripts. Here immunoSEQ multiplex PCR was the method, and the copy in TCRdb shows in-frame clones only, minus some. Found here are about 900,000 clones, under 20% of them singletons; the top ten hold 0.023%. Details on this clone: The antigen is not known.

Heparinised blood was drawn once per donor, averaging roughly 120 mL. Post-sort purity exceeded 98% for all sorted populations. Broader study findings: Naive, central memory and Treg TCRB repertoires appeared more alike in patients than in healthy donors.

The receptor comes from a woman under 30 in good health. The sequenced sample was naive CD4+ T cells from blood. This sequence joins TRBV2 and TRBJ2-2, with TRBD1 as a possible D gene (5 bases). The CDR3 spells CASSLGRVTGELFF. As DNA, the CDR3 is TGTGCCAGCAGTCTGGGCAGGGTGACCGGGGAGCTGTTTTTT.